The subject of this entry is one T cell receptor (beta chain). The treatment is: randomized to nivolumab then ipilimumab (arm A) or the reverse (arm B). No patient had prior DNA-damaging chemotherapy. Live CD3+CD8+ CD19− CD56− cells were sorted from PBMCs. TCRdb keeps only in-frame clones here, not all; method: immunoSEQ multiplex PCR. The sample contains 12,000 to 15,000 clones, about two thirds of which appear only once. This entry belongs to a study of sequential checkpoint blockade in melanoma. As for the study in general: After both sequences, patients received maintenance nivolumab.

This receptor was obtained from a human donor with melanoma. The starting material was CD8+ T cells sorted from blood (inferred from file names), obtained from a patient given nivolumab and ipilimumab in sequence.

The CDR3 here is CASSVGGGANGNEQFF. The CDR3 DNA sequence: TGTGCCAGCAGCGTAGGAGGGGGGGCTAATGGCAATGAGCAGTTCTTC. The chain employs TRBV9 and TRBJ2-1; the D gene is possibly TRBD2 (7 bases). The V gene's germline CDR1 is SGDLS and CDR2 YYNGEE. This CDR3 has 16 amino acids. Trimming took 0 bases from V and 6 from J, leaving 16 bases between them.